Listed below are T cell receptor beta chains from one sample, sequenced in a study of blood T cell repertoires in COVID-19. Clones were read by immunoSEQ multiplex PCR, and TCRdb kept only the in-frame ones, dropping some. The table includes under 100,000 clones, 65% to 85% detected once. Source material: peripheral blood. The origin of the receptors is a man older than 75 with active or convalescent COVID-19. CDR3s include the opening cysteine and the closing phenylalanine or tryptophan. D genes are given only for firm matches.

TRBD1	TRBV18	TRBJ1-2	CASSPARTGAAYGYTF
TRBD1	TRBV5-1	TRBJ1-6	CASSWTGDYNSPLHF
TRBD1	TRBV9	TRBJ2-5	CASSVAGQLGTQYF
-	TRBV5-1	TRBJ2-5	CASREGPQETQYF
TRBD1	TRBV15	TRBJ1-1	CATSRRGTGYSTEAFF
TRBD1	TRBV28	TRBJ1-2	CASSFGTGQLGYGYTF
-	TRBV20-1	TRBJ1-2	CSARQARGYTF
-	TRBV12-3/TRBV12-4	TRBJ1-1	CASSLATVQVVF
-	TRBV7-2	TRBJ2-3	CASSRSRAADTQYF
TRBD1	TRBV12-3/TRBV12-4	TRBJ1-1	CASSTGGWTEAFF
-	TRBV5-1	TRBJ2-3	CASSDGTRSTDTQYF
-	TRBV7-8	TRBJ2-7	CASSSMTRSEQYF
TRBD1	TRBV5-1	TRBJ2-1	CASSNPTGGYNEQFF
TRBD1	TRBV6-5	TRBJ2-7	CATRSGTGGIKQYF
-	TRBV14	TRBJ2-1	CASSQVGLSSYNEQFF
-	TRBV5-1	TRBJ2-7	CASSLGHGFYEQYF
TRBD1	TRBV6-2/TRBV6-3	TRBJ2-7	CASSYSYPGQGHEQYF
TRBD2	TRBV9	TRBJ2-3	CASSVWPSGGQDTQYF
TRBD2	TRBV10-2	TRBJ2-5	CASSARSGGYQETQYF
-	TRBV11-2	TRBJ2-1	CASSSTSYNEQFF
TRBD1	TRBV6-2/TRBV6-3	TRBJ2-7	CASSLLDRPPYEQYF
-	TRBV5-4	TRBJ2-2	CASSGTGGRPGELFF
-	TRBV5-8	TRBJ1-2	CASSLEQGSYGYTF
-	TRBV19	TRBJ1-5	CASSALEGKQPQHF
TRBD2	TRBV9	TRBJ2-3	CASSVGGGPTDTQYF
-	TRBV27	TRBJ1-6	CASRDPLTGSYNSPLHF
TRBD1	TRBV7-9	TRBJ1-1	CASSPGQGAKTEAFF
-	TRBV6-5	TRBJ1-2	CASSYAGGLAGYTF
-	TRBV11-2	TRBJ2-6	CASSTGTTGANVLTF
TRBD1	TRBV9	TRBJ1-2	CASSVGTGANYGYTF
-	TRBV6-6	TRBJ1-2	CASWQGGGYTF